This entry lists 21 T cell receptor beta chains sequenced from one sample in a study of blood T cell repertoires in COVID-19 (dated by TCRdb to 2018 to 2020). The library was obtained by the immunoSEQ multiplex PCR assay. TCRdb took this table from immuneACCESS and kept in-frame rearrangements with V and J called. Such tables lack part of the clones; where checked against another copy, unresolved V genes explain under half of the gap, and the rest is unexplained. Counted in this sample were about 210,000 clones; 75% to 85% of them appeared once. Of the sample, about 5.1% falls within the top ten clones. The specimen was peripheral blood. These receptors were obtained from a man between 45 and 60 years old with COVID-19, enrolled during active disease.

CDR3 protein: CASSRDIDTGELFF. The CDR3 region has the DNA TGTGCCAGCAGCCGCGATATTGACACCGGGGAGCTGTTTTTT. This sequence joins TRBV7-2 and TRBJ2-2, with unresolved D. Germline V gives CDR1 SGHTA, CDR2 FQGNSA. There are 14 residues in the CDR3. Trimming cost V 5 bases and J 3 bases, with 10 bases left between them.

The chain recombines TRBV6-2 or TRBV6-3 with TRBJ1-5; 8 bases align to TRBD1. The CDR3 is 17 residues long. Germline V lookup: CDR1 MNHEY, CDR2 SVGEGT. Trimming removed 0 bases from V and 2 bases from J; junction bases left unmatched: 6. CDR3 sequence: CASSYSVGQGGNQPQHF. The CDR3 nucleotides read TGTGCCAGCAGTTACTCGGTCGGACAGGGTGGCAATCAGCCCCAGCATTTT.

Details on this clone: A junction boundary mismatches the germline segment, possibly from a read error. The J gene is TRBJ2-5, the V gene TRBV7-7; 7 bases align to TRBD1. This CDR3 contains 15 residues. In germline, CDR1 is SSHAT, CDR2 FNYEAQ (reference sequence). CDR3 residues: CASSLRQGVLETQYF. The CDR3 bases are TGTGCTAGCAGCTTACGTCAGGGGGTTTTAGAGACCCAGTACTTC.

This chain joins TRBV11-2 and TRBJ1-6; D gene unclear. Trimming removed 0 bases at V and 7 bases at J, with 13 bases between. The CDR3 consists of 16 residues. Germline values: CDR1 SGHAT, CDR2 FQNNGV. The CDR3 nucleotides are TGTGCCAGCAGCTTAGAAATCTGGTCCAGGAATTCACCCCTCCACTTT. It yields the protein CASSLEIWSRNSPLHF.

The chain carries TRBV27 and TRBJ2-7, with D possibly matching TRBD2 (6 bases). This CDR3 contains 15 residues. V lost 6 bases, J lost 4 bases, and 19 bases lay in between. Germline CDR1 reads MNHEY; CDR2 reads SMNVEV (reference sequence). The DNA for the CDR3 is TGTGCCAGCAGCAGCGACGGGACTCCTTTTTACGAGCAGTACTTC. The encoded protein is CASSSDGTPFYEQYF.

V usage is TRBV10-1 and J usage is TRBJ1-5, with TRBD1 as a possible D gene (5 bases). CDR3 length equals 20 residues. The ends were cut back, 5 bases at V and 0 bases at J, with 26 bases in the middle. Germline loops: CDR1 WNHNN, CDR2 SYGVQD (reference sequence). CDR3 residues: CASSFRDPKRGPYSNQPQHF. The CDR3 nucleotides read TGCGCCAGCAGTTTCCGGGACCCCAAGCGGGGCCCGTATAGCAATCAGCCCCAGCATTTT.

The chain combines TRBV10-3 with TRBJ2-3; 7 bases map to TRBD1. The CDR3 extends over 18 amino acids. Looked up from germline, CDR1 is ENHRY and CDR2 is SYGVKD. Losses at the gene ends were 0 bases for V and 2 bases for J; bases not matched to a gene: 11. In DNA form, the CDR3 reads TGTGCCATCAGTGAGTCGAATGTGAAGGACAGGATCACAGATACGCAGTATTTT. It translates to CAISESNVKDRITDTQYF.

V is TRBV3-1 (or the pseudogene TRBV3-2) and J is TRBJ2-2; maybe TRBD1 (6 bases). This CDR3 contains 15 residues. The germline V gene has CDR1 LGHDT and CDR2 YNNKEL (reference sequence). Trimming cost V 4 bases and J 6 bases, with 15 bases left between them. In DNA, the CDR3 is TGTGCCAGCAGCCTTCAGGGGAAAAGTCCCGGGGAGCTGTTTTTT. Residues: CASSLQGKSPGELFF.

The gene calls are TRBV7-9 and TRBJ1-2; possible D gene TRBD1, 5 bases. This CDR3 contains 14 residues. CDR1 and CDR2 (germline): SEHNR, FQNEAQ (reference sequence). Trimming removed 3 bases at V and 3 bases at J, with 11 bases between. In DNA form, the CDR3 reads TGTGCCAGCAGCTTGCAGACAGACTACTATGGCTACACCTTC. Its translation: CASSLQTDYYGYTF.

This chain uses TRBV7-2 with TRBJ2-7; 9 bases fit TRBD1. The CDR3 extends over 14 amino acids. Trimming removed 4 bases from V and 3 bases from J; junction bases left unmatched: 4. Germline-derived CDR1 and CDR2 are SGHTA and FQGNSA. CDR3 sequence (DNA): TGTGCCAGCAGCTCCGGGACAGGGTACTACGAGCAGTACTTC. The encoded protein is CASSSGTGYYEQYF.

The chain couples TRBV20-1 to TRBJ2-3, with D maybe TRBD1 (6 bases). Trimming took off 3 bases at V and 7 bases at J, with 8 bases between the two ends. The CDR3 runs 11 residues. CDR1 and CDR2 from the germline V gene are DFQATT and SNEGSKA (reference sequence). Written as DNA, the CDR3 is TGCAGTGCTAGTACAGGGTATACGCAGTATTTT. Translation: CSASTGYTQYF.

The chain combines TRBV12-5 with TRBJ1-2; D perhaps matches TRBD1 (5 bases). Trimming pared 5 bases from V and 4 bases from J, leaving 17 bases between. From germline, CDR1 is LGHNT and CDR2 FRNRAP. The CDR3 has 15 amino acids. CDR3 in amino acids: CASGPDQPGLYGYTF. The CDR3 bases are TGTGCTAGTGGTCCCGACCAACCGGGACTCTATGGCTACACCTTC.

This clone was detected only a few times. This chain connects TRBV30 to TRBJ1-6; tentative D call: TRBD1 (5 bases). Germline V gives CDR1 GTSNPN, CDR2 SVGIG (reference sequence). The germline V and J ends were trimmed by 4 bases and 2 bases, with 12 bases remaining between them. The CDR3 is made up of 15 amino acids. The CDR3 loop is CAWKGAIAYNSPLHF. CDR3 coding DNA: TGTGCCTGGAAAGGGGCGATAGCCTATAATTCACCCCTCCACTTT.

This chain joins TRBV19 and TRBJ2-3; D is possibly TRBD1 (6 bases). There are 18 residues in the CDR3. V was clipped by 3 bases and J by 2 bases, with 21 bases between them. CDR1 and CDR2 from the germline V gene are LNHDA and SQIVND (reference sequence). DNA of the CDR3: TGTGCCAGTAGTATTCCCGGAAAACGACGGGGACACACAGATACGCAGTATTTT. Translation gives CASSIPGKRRGHTDTQYF.

This clone was observed a single time. The chain combines TRBV4-1 with TRBJ1-1, with D possibly matching TRBD1 (6 bases). This CDR3 is 16 amino acids long. The V gene's germline CDR1 is MGHRA and CDR2 YSYEKL. Trimming removed 3 bases at V and 1 base at J, with 15 bases between. The CDR3 spells CASSHDQGWGNTEAFF. The CDR3 nucleotides read TGCGCCAGCAGCCACGACCAGGGGTGGGGGAACACTGAAGCTTTCTTT.

V and J are TRBV6-5 and TRBJ1-1; D remains ambiguous. Germline CDR1 reads MNHEY; CDR2 reads SVGAGI. The ends were cut back, 2 bases at V and 0 bases at J, with 7 bases in the middle. The CDR3 loop spans 14 amino acids. CDR3 region: CASSYRRVNTEAFF. The CDR3 DNA sequence: TGTGCCAGCAGTTACAGGAGGGTGAACACTGAAGCTTTCTTT.

CDR3 protein: CASSLWLPNTGELFF. The DNA for the CDR3 is TGTGCCAGCAGCTTGTGGCTCCCGAACACCGGGGAGCTGTTTTTT. The V call is TRBV5-6, the J call TRBJ2-2; D uncertain. The V gene lost 1 base and the J gene lost 0 bases, with 7 bases spanning the gap. This CDR3 is 15 amino acids long. Germline CDR1 SGHDT, CDR2 YYEEEE.

The chain carries TRBV9 and TRBJ2-3; maybe TRBD1 (6 bases). CDR1 is SGDLS, CDR2 YYNGEE, per germline. V dropped 5 bases and J dropped 1 base, with 14 bases sitting between them. This CDR3 is 15 amino acids long. CDR3 DNA sequence: TGTGCCAGCAGTCCGAGGGGGACACGCACAGATACGCAGTATTTT. It is translated as CASSPRGTRTDTQYF. Together with reference TRBV9 and TRBJ2-3, the CDR3 gives the full variable domain: DSGVTQTPKHLITATGQRVTLRCSPRSGDLSVYWYQQSLDQGLQFLIQYYNGEERAKGNILERFSAQQFPDLHSELNLSSLELGDSALYFCASSPRGTRTDTQYFGPGTRLTVL.

The genes are TRBV6-5 and TRBJ2-1; D is unresolved. Trimming pared 7 bases from V and 6 bases from J, leaving 10 bases between. The CDR3 has 12 amino acids. Germline V gene sequence: CDR1 MNHEY, CDR2 SVGAGI. CDR3: CASTQNSNEQFF. The CDR3 coding sequence is TGTGCCAGCACACAGAATAGCAATGAGCAGTTCTTC.

The V call is TRBV9, the J call TRBJ1-3; tentative D call: TRBD1 (6 bases). V gave up 0 bases and J gave up 4 bases, with 11 bases separating them. The CDR3 sequence is 15 residues long. Germline CDR1 is SGDLS and CDR2 is YYNGEE. The CDR3 loop is CASSVGTVFGNTIYF. CDR3 DNA: TGTGCCAGCAGCGTAGGGACAGTGTTCGGAAACACCATATATTTT.

V and J are TRBV3-1 (or the pseudogene TRBV3-2) and TRBJ2-3; D unclear. CDR1 and CDR2 from the germline V gene are LGHDT and YNNKEL (reference sequence). With 1 base removed from V and 1 base from J, the gap between germline ends came to 9 bases. The CDR3 has 15 residues. The CDR3: CASSQGLGGTDTQYF. The DNA of the CDR3 is TGTGCCAGCAGCCAAGGCCTAGGTGGCACAGATACGCAGTATTTT.